These 26 T cell receptor beta chains came from one sample sequenced in a study of shared clonotypes between healthy human individuals. Cells designated naive CD8 were CD45RO-negative and were positively selected for CCR7, with terminally differentiated effector memory CD45RA+ cells excluded. Sequenced by immunoSEQ multiplex PCR; TCRdb stores in-frame clones only, minus some. The sample lists just over 2,000,000 clones, approximately 94% seen once, with 1% to 1.3% in the top ten. The sample taken for sequencing was naive CD8+ T cells sorted from blood. These receptors all stem from a man aged 18-30 years in good health.

V and J are TRBV5-4 and TRBJ1-2; D perhaps matches TRBD1 (6 bases). CDR1 and CDR2 (germline): SGHNT, YYREEE (reference sequence). The V gene lost 2 bases and the J gene lost 8 bases, with 13 bases spanning the gap. The CDR3 is 13 residues long. CDR3 nucleotide sequence: TGTGCCAGCAGCTTTGGGGGGGCAAAGGGCTACACCTTC. It is translated as CASSFGGAKGYTF.

The chain joins TRBV10-2 to TRBJ2-1; D unresolved. With 2 bases removed from V and 7 bases from J, the gap between germline ends came to 3 bases. Germline-derived CDR1 and CDR2 are WSHSY and SAAADI. CDR3 length: 11 residues. CDR3 sequence: CASSERNEQFF. The CDR3 DNA sequence: TGCGCCAGCAGTGAGCGGAATGAGCAGTTCTTC.

In the case of this clone: Other DNA sequences in this sample translate to the same CDR3. The chain is built from TRBV5-1 and TRBJ2-3, with TRBD2 matching 13 bases. CDR3 length: 14 amino acids. Germline-derived CDR1 and CDR2 are SGHRS and YFSETQ. The J segment lost 1 base and the V segment lost 7 bases, leaving 0 bases of the junction unmatched. DNA of the CDR3: TGCGCCAGCGGACTAGCGGGAGGCACAGATACGCAGTATTTT. It encodes CASGLAGGTDTQYF.

On this clone itself: Additional DNA sequences in this sample encode the identical CDR3. The chain couples TRBV7-9 to TRBJ2-7; TRBD1 might be the D (6 bases). This CDR3 comprises 12 residues. Per the germline V gene, CDR1 is SEHNR and CDR2 is FQNEAQ (reference sequence). V dropped 5 bases and J dropped 4 bases, with 9 bases sitting between them. The CDR3 DNA sequence: TGTGCCAGCAGCCTCCAGGGGTACGAGCAGTACTTC. Translating gives CASSLQGYEQYF.

The chain carries TRBV4-1 and TRBJ2-1; D is possibly TRBD2 (6 bases). V shed 7 bases and J shed 8 bases, with 21 bases lying between them. This CDR3 is built from 15 residues. Germline-derived CDR1 and CDR2 are MGHRA and YSYEKL. CDR3 coding DNA: TGCGCCAGCACTTCTCGGGACTCCCGGCCTGATGAGCAGTTCTTC. Amino acids: CASTSRDSRPDEQFF.

The chain recombines TRBV7-2 with TRBJ2-3; D possibly corresponds to TRBD2 (6 bases). In germline, CDR1 is SGHTA, CDR2 FQGNSA. The CDR3 contains 17 residues. V gave up 5 bases and J gave up 4 bases, with 22 bases separating them. CDR3 nucleotides: TGTGCCAGCAGCCCAGCCGGGGGAGTGGCGGAGGCAGATACGCAGTATTTT. Residues: CASSPAGGVAEADTQYF.

The rearrangement joins TRBV19 to TRBJ1-1; tentative D call: TRBD1 (5 bases). The CDR3 has 14 amino acids. Trimming took 5 bases from V and 1 from J, leaving 11 bases between them. CDR1 and CDR2 (germline): LNHDA, SQIVND (reference sequence). DNA of the CDR3: TGTGCCAGTAGTGTCCTGGGGACGAACACTGAAGCTTTCTTT. Amino acid sequence: CASSVLGTNTEAFF.

This chain uses TRBV6-5 with TRBJ1-1; D is uncertain. V was shortened by 6 bases and J by 6 bases, with 20 bases between the two germline ends. CDR1 and CDR2 (germline): MNHEY, SVGAGI. The CDR3 covers 15 residues. The DNA for the CDR3 is TGTGCCAGCAGCTCCACAAGCCCGGACGGCGCTGAAGCTTTCTTT. The encoded protein is CASSSTSPDGAEAFF.

The chain carries TRBV6-5 and TRBJ2-7; D tentatively reads TRBD1 or TRBD2 (6 bases each). V was trimmed by 1 base and J by 3 bases, leaving 10 bases between them. CDR1 and CDR2 from the germline V gene are MNHEY and SVGAGI. There are 14 residues in the CDR3. The CDR3 is CASSYFGGGYEQYF. The CDR3, as DNA: TGTGCCAGCAGTTACTTCGGGGGCGGCTACGAGCAGTACTTC.

The genes are TRBV7-9 and TRBJ2-7, with 7 bases matching TRBD1. This CDR3 region has 15 residues. V lost 5 bases to trimming and J lost 6 bases; unmatched junction nucleotides: 13. Germline V gives CDR1 SEHNR, CDR2 FQNEAQ (reference sequence). CDR3 sequence reads: CASSPQTGYPLEQYF. Here the CDR3 DNA reads TGTGCCAGCAGCCCACAGACAGGGTACCCCCTCGAGCAGTACTTC.

This chain joins TRBV5-4 and TRBJ2-7; 8 nucleotides match TRBD1. CDR1 and CDR2 from the germline V gene are SGHNT and YYREEE (reference sequence). Trimming at V came to 1 base and at J to 0 bases, leaving 6 bases not matched to a gene. The CDR3 is made up of 16 amino acids. The CDR3 spells CASSLSPGQDSYEQYF. Here the CDR3 DNA reads TGTGCCAGCAGCTTGTCCCCGGGACAGGACTCCTACGAGCAGTACTTC. Drawing the rest from reference TRBV5-4 and TRBJ2-7, the complete variable domain is ETGVTQSPTHLIKTRGQQVTLRCSSQSGHNTVSWYQQALGQGPQFIFQYYREEENGRGNFPPRFSGLQFPNYSSELNVNALELDDSALYLCASSLSPGQDSYEQYFGPGTRLTVT.

The chain carries TRBV7-6 and TRBJ2-7, with 8 bases matching TRBD1. CDR1 and CDR2 (germline): SGHVS, FNYEAQ. Germline trimming cut 4 bases from V and 5 bases from J; bases unmatched to any gene: 13. The length of the CDR3 is 16 residues. CDR3 coding DNA: TGTGCCAGCAGCTCCGAGGCTGGGGCAGGGGGCCACGAGCAGTACTTC. It is translated as CASSSEAGAGGHEQYF.

With regard to this clone: One end of the junction varies from germline; a read error may be responsible. CDR3 DNA sequence: TGTGCCAGCAGCTTAAGGCCCTCCCACGAGCAGTACTTC. It encodes CASSLRPSHEQYF. The chain couples TRBV7-8 to TRBJ2-5; D is unresolved. The J call may be mistaken, given a closer DNA end match to TRBJ2-7. Per germline, CDR1 SGHVS and CDR2 FQNEAQ. The CDR3 sequence is 13 residues long.

V and J are TRBV18 and TRBJ2-5, with 7 bases identical to TRBD1. The germline CDR1 and CDR2 sequences are KGHSH and LQKENI. J gave up 3 bases and V 3 bases, and 4 bases lay outside the gene matches. CDR3 length: 14 residues. CDR3 in amino acids: CASSPTGHEETQYF. The CDR3 DNA follows: TGTGCCAGCTCACCGACAGGGCATGAAGAGACCCAGTACTTC.

The CDR3 region is CASSERAGGFNQPQHF. In nucleotides, the CDR3 is TGTGCCAGCAGTGAAAGGGCAGGGGGATTCAATCAGCCCCAGCATTTT. The V and J genes are TRBV6-1 and TRBJ1-5, with 7 bases matching TRBD1. Trimming cost V 2 bases and J 3 bases; bases outside gene matches: 7. Germline V gene lookup returns CDR1 MNHNS and CDR2 SASEGT. The length of the CDR3 is 16 residues.

The CDR3 reads CASSPPDQGRPYEQYF. The DNA of the CDR3 is TGTGCCAGCAGCCCACCTGATCAGGGTCGCCCCTACGAGCAGTACTTC. The gene calls are TRBV5-6 and TRBJ2-7; perhaps TRBD1 as D (5 bases). Trimming took off 4 bases at V and 2 bases at J, with 19 bases between the two ends. The CDR3 is made up of 16 amino acids. Germline lookup yields CDR1 SGHDT and CDR2 YYEEEE. Complete variable domain (other parts from reference TRBV5-6 and TRBJ2-7): DAGVTQSPTHLIKTRGQQVTLRCSPKSGHDTVSWYQQALGQGPQFIFQYYEEEERQRGNFPDRFSGHQFPNYSSELNVNALLLGDSALYLCASSPPDQGRPYEQYFGPGTRLTVT.

For this clone: One end of the junction fails to match germline, which may point to a read error. Other nucleotide sequences from this sample produce the same CDR3. This chain uses TRBV28 with TRBJ1-1; possible D gene TRBD1, 6 bases. Germline V lookup: CDR1 MDHEN, CDR2 SYDVKM. The CDR3 has 13 residues. The CDR3 loop reads CASSYRVNTEAFF. The CDR3 bases are TGTGCCAGCAGTTACAGGGTGAACACTGAGGCTTTCTTT.

With regard to this clone: One junction end disagrees with the germline gene, perhaps due to a read error. Other DNA sequences within the sample encode an identical CDR3. The chain combines TRBV5-6 with TRBJ2-7; 7 bases match TRBD1. Germline CDR1 reads SGHDT; CDR2 reads YYEEEE. The CDR3 consists of 13 residues. In DNA, the CDR3 is TGTGCCAGCAGTTTGGGACAGATTTACGAGCAGTACTTC. Protein sequence: CASSLGQIYEQYF. Based on the CDR3 plus reference TRBV5-6 and TRBJ2-7, the full variable domain is DAGVTQSPTHLIKTRGQQVTLRCSPKSGHDTVSWYQQALGQGPQFIFQYYEEEERQRGNFPDRFSGHQFPNYSSELNVNALLLGDSALYLCASSLGQIYEQYFGPGTRLTVT.

As DNA, the CDR3 is TGTGCCAGCAGTTTATATACCCCCTATGCCCTCGATTCCGCTGCCGCCCGCTCCTACGAGCAGTACTTC. This codes for CASSLYTPYALDSAAARSYEQYF. The chain carries TRBV27 and TRBJ2-7; D gene ambiguous. CDR3 size: 23 residues. CDR1 and CDR2 from the germline V gene are MNHEY and SMNVEV (reference sequence). Between the trimmed V and J ends, which lost 1 base and 0 bases, there was a span of 34 bases.

The rearrangement uses TRBV5-1 and TRBJ1-4, with TRBD1 as a possible D gene (6 bases). V lost 2 bases and J 4 bases, leaving 12 bases between the germline ends. This CDR3 comprises 15 residues. CDR1 and CDR2 (germline): SGHRS, YFSETQ. In nucleotides, the CDR3 is TGCGCCAGCAGCTTCGGTCAGGGGAGTAATGAAAAACTGTTTTTT. Protein: CASSFGQGSNEKLFF.

The chain recombines TRBV9 with TRBJ2-1; 7 nucleotides align to TRBD2. Losses at the gene ends were 0 bases for V and 0 bases for J; bases not matched to a gene: 6. This CDR3 contains 17 residues. In germline, CDR1 is SGDLS, CDR2 YYNGEE. CDR3 nucleotide sequence: TGTGCCAGCAGCGTAGACTCGAGCGGGGCCTCCTACAATGAGCAGTTCTTC. Translated, it gives CASSVDSSGASYNEQFF.

V and J are TRBV7-6 and TRBJ2-7; perhaps TRBD1 as D (5 bases). This CDR3 is 14 amino acids long. The germline gives CDR1 SGHVS, CDR2 FNYEAQ. V was trimmed by 5 bases and J by 3 bases, leaving 14 bases between them. The CDR3 sequence: CASSLTAGIYEQYF. CDR3 nucleotides: TGTGCCAGCAGCCTTACGGCAGGGATCTACGAGCAGTACTTC.

The chain joins TRBV6-5 to TRBJ2-3, with D possibly matching TRBD1 (6 bases). The V end was cut by 8 bases, the J end by 2 bases, with 8 bases between. CDR1 is MNHEY and CDR2 is SVGAGI in the germline V gene. The CDR3 is made up of 12 amino acids. CDR3 bases: TGTGCCAGCCGGGACAACACAGATACGCAGTATTTT. The encoded protein is CASRDNTDTQYF.

This chain joins TRBV9 and TRBJ2-1, with D uncertain. Germline loops: CDR1 SGDLS, CDR2 YYNGEE. V was trimmed by 6 bases and J by 5 bases, leaving 12 bases between them. CDR3 length: 13 residues. CDR3 region: CASNMPGHNEQFF. The CDR3 bases are TGTGCCAGCAACATGCCAGGCCACAATGAGCAGTTCTTC. Full variable domain (outside the CDR3, taken from reference TRBV9 and TRBJ2-1): DSGVTQTPKHLITATGQRVTLRCSPRSGDLSVYWYQQSLDQGLQFLIQYYNGEERAKGNILERFSAQQFPDLHSELNLSSLELGDSALYFCASNMPGHNEQFFGPGTRLTVL.

The chain is built from TRBV30 and TRBJ1-5, with D unresolved. This CDR3 comprises 14 residues. V was cut by 2 bases and J by 0 bases, with 8 bases left in between. Germline CDR1 GTSNPN, CDR2 SVGIG (reference sequence). The CDR3 sequence: CAWSSPYSNQPQHF. The CDR3 DNA sequence: TGTGCCTGGAGTTCTCCCTATAGCAATCAGCCCCAGCATTTT.

Concerning this clone: Other nucleotide sequences from this sample produce the same CDR3. The V gene is TRBV7-9, the J gene TRBJ1-1; D is ambiguous. The ends were cut back, 1 base at V and 4 bases at J, with 7 bases in the middle. The germline gives CDR1 SEHNR, CDR2 FQNEAQ (reference sequence). CDR3 length: 13 amino acids. Here the CDR3 DNA reads TGTGCCAGCAGCTTAGGAGGAAGCACTGAAGCTTTCTTT. Translation: CASSLGGSTEAFF.